This TCR beta chain derives from a study of cytomegalovirus exposure and HLA in healthy donors. Study conclusions and caveats: Per published accounts, TCR beta sequences correctly predicted the HLA-A and HLA-B alleles of most subjects. Researchers reported that three CMV-associated chains were confirmed in vitro as CMV antigen-specific. Most sequenced TCRs were rare (though some public TCRs occurred in many donors).

Trimming took 6 bases from V and 3 from J, leaving 6 bases between them. The CDR3 covers 12 residues. Looked up from germline, CDR1 is SEHNR and CDR2 is FQNEAQ (reference sequence). Healthy bone marrow donors made up the cohort. Comment on this clone: Antigen unknown.

The PCR contained 60 Vbeta and 13 Jbeta primers. The table came from immunoSEQ multiplex PCR; TCRdb's copy has only in-frame clones and leaves some out. Altogether approximately 71,000 clones are present, around 72% being singletons, with the ten largest covering 9.5% to 13%. Input material: PBMCs. This clonotype originated in a woman in her thirties or forties in good health and CMV-seropositive. This chain uses TRBV7-9 with TRBJ1-3, with D unclear. The CDR3 is CASRVGGNTIYF. In DNA form, the CDR3 reads TGTGCCAGCAGAGTCGGTGGAAACACCATATATTTT.